Reported below is one T cell receptor (beta chain). Its antigen is as yet unknown. The germline V gene has CDR1 MNHEY and CDR2 SVGAGI. The V and J ends lost 2 bases and 6 bases, in that order; junction bases with no gene match: 9. CDR3 length equals 15 residues. The sample's treatment: roughly 19 received Ad26.COV2.S at low or high dose, single or two shots; a few received placebo; per-sample allocation not given. Collection of the samples took place on day 63 after the first injection of vaccine or placebo. An Ad26 vector expressing Wuhan-strain SARS-CoV-2 spike served as the vaccine. This sample is part of a study of Ad26.COV2.S vaccination and SARS-CoV-2 variants. Overall study: The trial was COV1001 and the donor's arm was Ad26.COV2.S. Intramuscular Ad26.COV2.S at 5x10^10 or 1x10^11 viral particles. General study findings and limits: Placebo recipients and vaccine recipients were similar in non-spike TCR breadth.

Some clones are missing from TCRdb's copy, which holds only in-frame ones; the method was immunoSEQ multiplex PCR. The sample shows about 240,000 clones, around nine tenths of them seen only once. The sequence derives from a person aged 18-65 years who received the Ad26.COV2.S COVID-19 vaccine or a placebo. This chain links TRBV6-5 with TRBJ1-2, with TRBD1 matching over 7 bases. Source: peripheral blood, taken in a trial of Ad26.COV2.S vaccine versus placebo. CDR3 nucleotides: TGTGCCAGCAGTTACGTACGACAGGGAAGTAATGGCTACACCTTC. Amino acid sequence: CASSYVRQGSNGYTF.